This T cell receptor (beta chain) appears in the sequencing data of a study of beta chain features in type 1 diabetes (dated by TCRdb to the late 2010s). Describing the broader study: Mean age, gender distribution, total cell number and subset yield were not different between patients and healthy donors. Naive and central memory subsets were obtained from all 30 or so donors, but regulatory and stem cell-like memory subsets were isolated from only 8 patients and roughly eight healthy donors. The study compared the TCRB repertoires of sorted circulating CD4+ T cell subsets in recently diagnosed type 1 diabetes patients with those in matched healthy donors. Across all samples, about 110 million sorted cells were examined, and cell number per subset correlated strongly with RNA yield.

On this clone itself: The antigen this receptor binds is unknown. Base qualities were left out, and no much larger clone turns up one base away.

All of the isolated RNA was reverse transcribed with the High Capacity cDNA Reverse Transcription Kit, so expressed TCRB transcripts were sequenced. Naive, central memory and regulatory T cell samples underwent deep immunoSEQ sequencing, averaging roughly 3.3 million total reads per sample. Sorted cells were lysed in RLT buffer, and RNA was extracted using DNase-treated RNeasy Micro or Mini kits according to cell number. Each cell subset was processed separately to prevent cross-contamination, with patient and healthy donor samples processed together. TCRB sequences were amplified from cDNA with the immunoSEQ multiplex PCR, producing 87-bp fragments spanning the CDR3 region. Sequencing of the amplicons was performed on the Illumina HiSeq platform. The original methods were these. Synthetic template baselines were used to correct PCR bias computationally, reads within Hamming distance 2 were collapsed, and singletons that could not be merged were discarded. Reads were aligned against IMGT so that V, D and J genes, CDR3 length and insertions or deletions at six rearrangement sites could be assigned. Within each subset, clonotype counts were normalized to sorted cell number, after which true diversity and Gini coefficients were computed with the tcR R package. Repertoire sharing was quantified using the overlap coefficient calculated on TCRB nucleotide sequences. Out-of-frame TCRB sequences from naive cells were analyzed as a proxy for the pre-selection repertoire. TCRdb limited this immuneACCESS table to in-frame rearrangements with V and J called. A share of clones is missing; checked studies link under half to unresolved V genes, and the rest is unexplained. The V and J calls and clone size come from that table; D and trimming were worked out from the DNA. This sample has some 700,000 clones in its table, and roughly 12% of those were observed once. Approximately 0.022% of the sample is taken by the ten largest.

Each donor gave one peripheral blood draw, approximately 100 mL on average, collected into heparinised tubes. Naive, central memory, regulatory and stem cell-like memory CD4+ T cells were sorted on a BD FACSAria II using a panel including CD45RO, CCR7, CD25, CD127, CD95 and CD27. Purity was above 95% for every sorted population. Right away, PBMCs were isolated by Lymphoprep density gradient centrifugation and were stained directly, with no culture step. Samples were stained and sorted in pairs, with one healthy donor and one patient per experiment, so that batch effects were minimized. Results the study describes overall, beyond this receptor: Because cDNA rather than genomic DNA was sequenced, highly expressing activated cells could have been over-represented, although no difference in activation and CD3 levels was found between groups. Shorter templates might have been favored by PCR, but patient and control samples were amplified and corrected together, so both groups would have been affected equally by any skew. Naive, central memory and regulatory TCRB repertoires appeared more similar among patients than among healthy donors. Patients with type 1 diabetes made fewer insertions and deleted more nucleotides at VDJ recombination sites, implying thymic rearrangement abnormalities. In all four CD4+ subsets, TCRB CDR3 length was moderately but significantly shorter in type 1 diabetes patients. Because the HLA sub-analyses included only small numbers of individuals, any influence of HLA type on TCRB rearrangement was left unresolved.

Per the germline V gene, SGHDN is the CDR1 and FVKESK is the CDR2. V is clipped by 1 base and J by 6 bases, and the sequence between their germline boundaries is 7 bases long. Spanning cysteine to phenylalanine, the CDR3 consists of 13 amino acids. Only CDR3 DNA remains: 39 bases, in frame from the first base. This TCR was recovered from a young man with type 1 diabetes. Recombination joined TRBV14 with TRBJ2-1, with no confident D gene call. Sequencing was carried out using naive CD4+ T cells from blood. Taken with the paper, the label for cell subset or site translates to: true naive CD4+ T cells. The bases read TGTGCCAGCAGCCAAGGGGAAGGCAATGAGCAGTTCTTC. The encoded protein is CASSQGEGNEQFF.